What follows are 21 T cell receptor beta chains derived from one specimen sequenced in a study of T cells in Graves' hyperthyroidism and ophthalmopathy (dated by TCRdb to about 2019). To prepare the library, multiplex PCR was applied. This sample was sequenced with an Illumina HiSeq 2000. The TCR beta CDR3 regions were amplified from the RNA transcripts. A first-round RT-PCR of the TCR CDR3 used the HTBI primer set with the Qiagen OneStep RT-PCR kit. TCRdb applied fastp at Q25 and MiXCR to the public reads, then kept only in-frame beta chains. One record per CDR3 amino acid sequence lists the most common genes and DNA. This sample holds about 480,000 distinct CDR3 sequences; approximately 15% were observed only once. Jointly, the top ten make up under 20% of the sample. The sequenced sample was blood. The receptors come from a woman in her late teens or twenties with Graves' hyperthyroidism.

This clonotype was seen many times. J is TRBJ2-5 and V is TRBV7-3, with a possible D match to TRBD1 (6 bases). The ends were cut back, 1 base at V and 2 bases at J, with 14 bases in the middle. Germline CDR1 reads SGHTA; CDR2 reads FQGTGA. This CDR3 is built from 16 residues. The CDR3 DNA is TGTGCCAGCAGCTTAATGGGCCCGGGACATCAAGAGACCCAGTACTTC. Encoded protein: CASSLMGPGHQETQYF. The full variable domain, with the rest looked up from reference TRBV7-3 and TRBJ2-5, is GAGVSQTPSNKVTEKGKYVELRCDPISGHTALYWYRQSLGQGPEFLIYFQGTGAADDSGLPNDRFFAVRPEGSVSTLKIQRTERGDSAVYLCASSLMGPGHQETQYFGPGTRLLVL.

The chain employs TRBV20-1 and TRBJ2-1, with D tentatively TRBD1 or TRBD2 (6 bases each). The CDR3 length is 12 residues. Deletions cut 6 bases from V and 15 bases from J, with 21 bases between. The germline V gene encodes CDR1 DFQATT and CDR2 SNEGSKA (reference sequence). The CDR3 DNA sequence: TGCAGTGCGGAGAGGGAGGTAGGGGGTCGGTTCTTC. Translating it yields CSAEREVGGRFF.

This chain uses TRBV6-2 or TRBV6-3 with TRBJ2-1; 9 nucleotides agree with TRBD2. The CDR3 loop spans 16 amino acids. With V trimmed by 0 bases and J by 5 bases, 5 bases remained unmatched. Germline loops: CDR1 MNHEY, CDR2 SVGEGT. The CDR3 region is CASSYSPSGAHNEQFF. CDR3 in DNA: TGTGCCAGCAGTTACTCACCTAGCGGGGCCCACAATGAGCAGTTCTTC.

This clonotype came up many times. The J gene is TRBJ1-5, the V gene TRBV18; D gene ambiguous. The CDR3 runs to 17 residues. Germline V gives CDR1 KGHSH, CDR2 LQKENI. The V end was cut by 0 bases, the J end by 2 bases, with 14 bases between. CDR3 coding DNA: TGTGCCAGCTCACCACCCGGGAATCTTAATGGCAATCAGCCCCAGCATTTT. The encoded protein is CASSPPGNLNGNQPQHF.

On this clonotype: This may stem from a read error, because a much larger clone lies one nucleotide away. J is TRBJ1-1 and V is TRBV5-6; 9 bases fit TRBD1. The CDR3 covers 15 residues. Germline assignment: CDR1 SGHDT and CDR2 YYEEEE. The CDR3 sequence: CARSLVGQGDTEAFF. For the CDR3, the DNA is TGTGCCAGAAGCTTGGTGGGACAGGGTGACACTGAAGCTTTCTTT.

The rearrangement uses TRBV6-1 and TRBJ1-1, with D unresolved. CDR1 and CDR2 from the germline V gene are MNHNS and SASEGT. CDR3 length: 16 amino acids. The ends were cut back, 3 bases at V and 7 bases at J, with 21 bases in the middle. CDR3: CASSDSGGGEVLEAFF. The DNA of the CDR3 is TGTGCCAGCAGTGATTCCGGTGGAGGAGAAGTTCTTGAAGCTTTCTTT.

J is TRBJ1-6 and V is TRBV27, with 7 bases that match TRBD1. The V segment lost 2 bases and the J segment 7 bases; nucleotides outside the gene matches: 2. This CDR3 is 14 amino acids long. CDR1 and CDR2 (germline): MNHEY, SMNVEV (reference sequence). Here the CDR3 reads CASSLPGGNSPLHF. DNA of the CDR3: TGTGCCAGCAGTTTACCAGGGGGGAATTCACCCCTCCACTTT.

In its sample, this clonotype was seen many times. The gene calls are TRBV6-2 or TRBV6-3 and TRBJ2-1, with 8 bases that match TRBD1. CDR1 MNHEY and CDR2 SVGEGT come from the germline V gene. The junction had 7 bases not matched to a gene; V was cut back by 6 bases and J by 6 bases. The CDR3 is made up of 14 amino acids. CDR3 protein: CASRGTGHANEQFF. DNA for the CDR3: TGTGCCAGCAGGGGGACAGGTCACGCCAATGAGCAGTTCTTC.

This clonotype appeared many times. This chain uses TRBV10-2 with TRBJ2-5; D is uncertain. Deletions cut 4 bases from V and 2 bases from J, with 11 bases between. This CDR3 has 14 residues. The germline V gene encodes CDR1 WSHSY and CDR2 SAAADI. CDR3 region: CASSGSSRQETQYF. The CDR3 DNA sequence: TGCGCCAGCAGTGGGTCCAGCAGACAAGAGACCCAGTACTTC.

This clonotype was seen many times. The chain links TRBV9 to TRBJ2-7; no firm D call. Trimming shortened V by 0 bases and J by 3 bases, and 16 bases separated the two germline ends. CDR1 SGDLS and CDR2 YYNGEE come from the germline V gene. The CDR3 has 16 amino acids. CDR3 region: CASSVGSRQVDYEQYF. The CDR3 coding sequence is TGTGCCAGCAGCGTAGGGTCAAGGCAGGTCGACTACGAGCAGTACTTC.

This clonotype has ten or more counts. The chain is built from TRBV2 and TRBJ2-1; 8 bases agree with TRBD2. Germline V CDR1 and CDR2: SNHLY, FYNNEI. V lost 2 bases to trimming and J lost 8 bases; unmatched junction nucleotides: 17. CDR3 size: 18 residues. CDR3 nucleotides: TGTGCCAGCAGTGAACCGCGGGGGAGCGGGAGAAAAACCTATGAGCAGTTCTTC. Residues: CASSEPRGSGRKTYEQFF.

In this sample, this clonotype turned up many times. The CDR3 spells CAILGTDTDTQYF. CDR3 nucleotides: TGTGCCATTTTAGGGACAGACACAGATACGCAGTATTTT. The chain employs TRBV12-3 or TRBV12-4 and TRBJ2-3, with 7 bases that match TRBD1. This CDR3 contains 13 residues. V lost 10 bases to trimming and J lost 2 bases; unmatched junction nucleotides: 6.

This clonotype has just a few counts. This chain uses TRBV29-1 with TRBJ1-1; maybe TRBD1 (5 bases). The CDR3 runs to 12 residues. Between the trimmed V and J ends, which lost 4 bases and 4 bases, there was a span of 10 bases. The V gene's germline CDR1 is SQVTM and CDR2 ANQGSEA. CDR3 residues: CSVVGTATEAFF. The CDR3 DNA reads TGCAGCGTTGTCGGGACGGCCACTGAAGCTTTCTTT.

This clonotype was seen repeatedly, ten times or more. The genes are TRBV12-3 or TRBV12-4 and TRBJ2-5, with D perhaps TRBD2 (6 bases). V dropped 0 bases and J dropped 2 bases, with 10 bases sitting between them. This CDR3 comprises 15 residues. The CDR3 nucleotides read TGTGCCAGCAGTTTAGCGGAGGGCCAACAAGAGACCCAGTACTTC. This translates into CASSLAEGQQETQYF.

This clonotype was recorded at least ten times. This chain links TRBV9 with TRBJ2-5; D is ambiguous. The CDR3 covers 11 residues. Germline V gene lookup returns CDR1 SGDLS and CDR2 YYNGEE. Trimming removed 7 bases at V and 5 bases at J, with 9 bases between. As DNA, the CDR3 is TGTGCCAGCGCCGCCGGGGAGACCCAGTACTTC. Translation: CASAAGETQYF. Combining the CDR3 with reference TRBV9 and TRBJ2-5 gives the whole variable domain DSGVTQTPKHLITATGQRVTLRCSPRSGDLSVYWYQQSLDQGLQFLIQYYNGEERAKGNILERFSAQQFPDLHSELNLSSLELGDSALYFCASAAGETQYFGPGTRLLVL.

Concerning this clonotype itself: A much larger clone is a single base away; this may be a read error. This sequence joins TRBV5-1 and TRBJ1-6; 7 nucleotides agree with TRBD1. V dropped 6 bases and J dropped 3; count of bases not matched to a gene: 9. CDR1 is SGHRS, CDR2 YFSETQ, per germline. The CDR3 loop spans 16 amino acids. The CDR3 DNA follows: TGCGCCAGCATCCTCACAGGGGATTACTATAATTCACCCCTCCACTTT. Protein product: CASILTGDYYNSPLHF.

This clonotype occurred many times. V and J are TRBV12-3 or TRBV12-4 and TRBJ2-4; 11 bases line up with TRBD2. Germline trimming cut 5 bases from V and 6 bases from J; bases unmatched to any gene: 3. The CDR3 is 14 amino acids. The CDR3 sequence: CASSPGTSGNIQYF. For the CDR3, the DNA is TGTGCCAGCAGTCCCGGGACTAGCGGAAACATTCAGTACTTC.

The CDR3 DNA reads as TGCAGTGCTAGAGGGGCTGGGACTAGTCTCTACTACGAGCAGTACTTC. It specifies CSARGAGTSLYYEQYF. V usage is TRBV20-1 and J usage is TRBJ2-7; 8 bases map to TRBD2. V was pared by 1 base and J by 3 bases, with 11 bases of the junction left unmatched. CDR1 and CDR2 (germline): DFQATT, SNEGSKA (reference sequence). The length of the CDR3 is 16 residues.

This clonotype was detected ten times or more. V gene TRBV27 combines with J gene TRBJ1-5; the D is unclear. The germline V gene has CDR1 MNHEY and CDR2 SMNVEV (reference sequence). V lost 10 bases and J 7 bases, leaving 20 bases between the germline ends. The CDR3 loop spans 14 amino acids. The CDR3 region is CAKTPRRIGQPQHF. CDR3 DNA: TGTGCCAAGACCCCTCGGAGGATAGGACAGCCCCAGCATTTT.

The table lists this clonotype with many counts. The chain joins TRBV2 to TRBJ2-7; 11 bases are shared with TRBD2. CDR3 length: 15 residues. V shed 6 bases and J 4 bases; nucleotides not matched to a gene: 8. The germline gives CDR1 SNHLY, CDR2 FYNNEI. CDR3 nucleotides: TGTGCCAGCAGGGCTACTAGCGGGGGTCTTTACGAGCAGTACTTC. Its protein is CASRATSGGLYEQYF. The entire variable domain, with the rest obtained from reference TRBV2 and TRBJ2-7, is as follows: EPEVTQTPSHQVTQMGQEVILRCVPISNHLYFYWYRQILGQKVEFLVSFYNNEISEKSEIFDDQFSVERPDGSNFTLKIRSTKLEDSAMYFCASRATSGGLYEQYFGPGTRLTVT.

For this clonotype: A read error may explain this, as a much larger clone is one base away. The CDR3 does not end in the conserved phenylalanine or tryptophan, so this is likely a read error. V gene TRBV7-2 combines with J gene TRBJ2-2; D not resolved. Germline V lookup: CDR1 SGHTA, CDR2 FQGNSA. The CDR3 totals 13 residues. Deletions cut 1 base from V and 7 bases from J, with 7 bases between. This CDR3 is CASSLERLGELFL. The DNA of the CDR3 is TGTGCCAGCAGCTTAGAGCGTCTCGGGGAGCTGTTTTTG.